Listed here is a single T cell receptor (beta chain). CDR3 length: 14 residues. In germline, CDR1 is SEHNR, CDR2 FQNEAQ (reference sequence). Trimming took 5 bases from V and 4 from J; bases not matched to a gene: 4. The entry originates in a study of blood T cell repertoires in COVID-19. Study information: The United States, Italy and Spain were the sources of the acute and convalescent COVID-19 samples. The analysed material was cDNA or gDNA that came from T cells, B-cell-depleted T cells, or PBMCs.

How the authors handled the data: Reference gene primer amplification gave nucleated cell count estimates. Data came from immunoSEQ multiplex PCR; TCRdb stores just in-frame clones and leaves some out. The V and J calls and clone size come from that table; D and trimming were worked out from the DNA. The sample has some 100,000 clones, approximately 81% seen once; the top ten hold around 2%. The material sequenced was peripheral blood. This clonotype was obtained from a woman between 65 and 79 years old with active or convalescent COVID-19. This chain uses TRBV7-9 with TRBJ1-3, with 8 bases matching TRBD1. CDR3 in amino acids: CASSPTGVGNTIYF. The DNA for the CDR3 is TGTGCCAGCAGCCCGACAGGGGTGGGAAACACCATATATTTT.